Below, 30 T cell receptor beta chains from the same sample are listed, as sequenced in a study of blood T cell repertoires in COVID-19. The table came from immunoSEQ multiplex PCR; TCRdb's copy has only in-frame clones and leaves some out. The sample gives some 45,000 clones, over 75% of which show up once; 20% to 30% is in the top ten. What was sequenced was peripheral blood. These receptors came from a woman aged 60-75 years with acute or convalescent COVID-19.

The gene calls are TRBV5-5 and TRBJ1-2; a possible D gene is TRBD1 (5 bases). From germline, CDR1 is SGHKS and CDR2 YYEKEE (reference sequence). The CDR3 totals 12 residues. Trimming shortened V by 2 bases and J by 6 bases, and 8 bases separated the two germline ends. The CDR3 sequence is CASSFDRDGYTF. The DNA of the CDR3 is TGTGCCAGCAGCTTTGACAGAGATGGCTACACCTTC.

The sample holds one count of this clone. The genes are TRBV18 and TRBJ1-5, with D possibly being TRBD1 (5 bases). The CDR3 loop spans 18 amino acids. CDR1 is KGHSH, CDR2 LQKENI, per germline. V was shortened by 3 bases and J by 0 bases, with 18 bases between the two germline ends. The chain's CDR3 is CASSPNPGGGRSNQPQHF. DNA for the CDR3: TGTGCCAGCTCACCCAACCCGGGGGGAGGGCGTAGCAATCAGCCCCAGCATTTT.

This CDR3 reads CASSQGVAGPPGEQYF. CDR3 nucleotide sequence: TGTGCCAGCAGCCAAGGGGTAGCGGGGCCGCCGGGCGAGCAGTACTTC. The chain recombines TRBV13 with TRBJ2-7; 8 nucleotides align to TRBD2. The junction had 15 bases not matched to a gene; V was cut back by 5 bases and J by 6 bases. This CDR3 region has 16 residues. The germline gives CDR1 PRHDT, CDR2 FYEKMQ (reference sequence).

This clone was found once. V gene TRBV6-5 combines with J gene TRBJ2-4; TRBD1 matches 7 bases. Germline V gives CDR1 MNHEY, CDR2 SVGAGI. Losses at the gene ends were 0 bases for V and 5 bases for J; bases not matched to a gene: 4. This CDR3 is 15 amino acids long. This chain's CDR3 is CASSYSFTGENIQYF. The CDR3 nucleotides are TGTGCCAGCAGTTACTCATTTACAGGGGAAAACATTCAGTACTTC.

In nucleotides, the CDR3 is TGTGCCAGCAGCCAATTGCCAGCTAACTATGGCTACACCTTC. Its translation is CASSQLPANYGYTF. The chain joins TRBV16 to TRBJ1-2; D is ambiguous. From germline, CDR1 is KGHSY and CDR2 FQNENV. The CDR3 consists of 14 residues. The V gene lost 1 base and the J gene lost 0 bases, with 6 bases spanning the gap.

The chain is built from TRBV6-5 and TRBJ1-1, with D hard to call. Germline V gives CDR1 MNHEY, CDR2 SVGAGI. V was shortened by 10 bases and J by 4 bases, with 13 bases between the two germline ends. The length of the CDR3 is 12 residues. Written as DNA, the CDR3 is TGTGCCACCGGAGAGGGTAGCACTGAAGCTTTCTTT. It yields the protein CATGEGSTEAFF.

The rearrangement links TRBV19 to TRBJ2-1; the match to TRBD2 covers 7 bases. Germline V gives CDR1 LNHDA, CDR2 SQIVND (reference sequence). The V and J ends lost 2 bases and 8 bases, in that order; junction bases with no gene match: 12. This CDR3 has 16 amino acids. CDR3 coding DNA: TGTGCCAGTAGTATATCGAGGCTGGCGGGGAGGGATGAGCAGTTCTTC. Amino acid sequence: CASSISRLAGRDEQFF.

CDR3 DNA sequence: TGTGCCACCGCGACAGGGGGTATGAACACTGAAGCTTTCTTT. Its translation is CATATGGMNTEAFF. This rearrangement joins TRBV6-5 to TRBJ1-1; 9 bases are a match to TRBD1. This CDR3 comprises 14 residues. V gave up 10 bases and J gave up 0 bases; unmatched junction bases: 6. Germline CDR1 is MNHEY and CDR2 is SVGAGI.

The chain uses TRBV6-4 and TRBJ2-2; TRBD1 might be the D (5 bases). Germline loops: CDR1 MRHNA, CDR2 SNTAGT. This CDR3 contains 15 residues. V dropped 8 bases and J dropped 0 bases, with 13 bases sitting between them. CDR3 residues: CASRMGPSNTGELFF. The CDR3 DNA is TGTGCCAGCCGTATGGGGCCCTCGAACACCGGGGAGCTGTTTTTT.

This chain's CDR3 is CASSLRGSNQPQHF. In nucleotides, the CDR3 is TGTGCCAGCAGCCTTCGGGGTAGCAATCAGCCCCAGCATTTT. The chain joins TRBV11-2 to TRBJ1-5; no clear D. The CDR3 consists of 14 residues. Trimming stripped 5 bases from V and 0 bases from J, with 8 bases between. CDR1 and CDR2 (germline): SGHAT, FQNNGV.

The chain joins TRBV6-6 to TRBJ2-7, with a weak D call TRBD1 (6 bases). CDR1 is MNHNY, CDR2 SVGAGI, per germline (reference sequence). Between the trimmed V and J ends, which lost 0 bases and 1 base, there was a span of 10 bases. This CDR3 has 15 residues. The CDR3 DNA reads as TGTGCCAGCAGTTACTCGCCGACAGGTTCCTACGAGCAGTACTTC. Amino acid sequence: CASSYSPTGSYEQYF.

The V gene is TRBV9, the J gene TRBJ1-3; D is ambiguous. CDR3 length: 14 residues. Germline loops: CDR1 SGDLS, CDR2 YYNGEE. Trimming removed 3 bases at V and 5 bases at J, with 12 bases between. The CDR3 region has the DNA TGTGCCAGCAGCGCCAGGACGGGAAGAAACACCATATATTTT. Its protein product is CASSARTGRNTIYF.

The chain couples TRBV6-4 to TRBJ1-5; 8 positions agree with TRBD1. Trimming took 1 base from V and 3 from J; bases not matched to a gene: 14. The CDR3 sequence is 19 residues long. CDR1 and CDR2 from the germline V gene are MRHNA and SNTAGT. CDR3 DNA: TGTGCCAGCAGTGACTTTGGTCAGGGGGCTCCCATTTTCAATCAGCCCCAGCATTTT. Its translation: CASSDFGQGAPIFNQPQHF.

The CDR3 DNA reads TGCGCCAGCAGCTTGGGAAGAGAGAGCTCCTACGAGCAGTACTTC. This encodes CASSLGRESSYEQYF. V usage is TRBV5-1 and J usage is TRBJ2-7; D is uncertain. This CDR3 comprises 15 residues. V lost 0 bases and J lost 0, with 10 bases in between. Germline lookup yields CDR1 SGHRS and CDR2 YFSETQ.

V is TRBV7-2 and J is TRBJ1-2; possible D gene TRBD1, 5 bases. The V gene lost 5 bases and the J gene lost 1 base, with 11 bases spanning the gap. CDR3 length: 14 amino acids. Germline V gene lookup returns CDR1 SGHTA and CDR2 FQGNSA. CDR3 nucleotide sequence: TGTGCCAGCAGCCTGGGGCAGGGTAACTATGGCTACACCTTC. It codes for CASSLGQGNYGYTF.

The V and J genes are TRBV19 and TRBJ1-1, with D tentatively TRBD1 (6 bases). This CDR3 has 12 residues. Trimming left V 6 bases short and J 8 bases short, with 13 bases between. CDR1 is LNHDA and CDR2 is SQIVND in the germline V gene (reference sequence). This CDR3 reads CASRKGGVEAFF. CDR3 in DNA: TGTGCCAGTAGAAAAGGGGGGGTCGAAGCTTTCTTT.

The table lists this clone with a few counts. The chain has TRBV11-2 and TRBJ2-7, with 10 bases that match TRBD1. This CDR3 has 14 amino acids. Germline V gives CDR1 SGHAT, CDR2 FQNNGV. J was trimmed by 3 bases and V by 4 bases; bases with no gene match: 3. CDR3 sequence reads: CASSSRTGGYEQYF. The CDR3, as DNA: TGTGCCAGCAGCTCCCGGACAGGGGGCTACGAGCAGTACTTC.

The rearrangement joins TRBV10-3 to TRBJ2-1; 9 bases line up with TRBD2. Trimming removed 3 bases from V and 3 bases from J; junction bases left unmatched: 3. The CDR3 has 15 amino acids. CDR1 is ENHRY, CDR2 SYGVKD, per germline. CDR3 loop: CAISDSSGDYNEQFF. The CDR3 nucleotides read TGTGCCATCAGTGACTCTAGCGGGGACTACAATGAGCAGTTCTTC.

CDR3 loop: CASGTGGQPQHF. As DNA, the CDR3 is TGTGCCAGCGGGACAGGGGGTCAGCCCCAGCATTTT. The chain employs TRBV9 and TRBJ1-5; 11 nucleotides line up with TRBD1. The CDR3 totals 12 residues. Germline lookup yields CDR1 SGDLS and CDR2 YYNGEE. With V trimmed by 7 bases and J by 6 bases, 0 bases remained unmatched.

This sequence joins TRBV6-5 and TRBJ1-3; no reliable D call. V lost 1 base, J lost 3 bases, and 7 bases lay in between. The CDR3 loop spans 14 amino acids. CDR1 MNHEY and CDR2 SVGAGI come from the germline V gene. The CDR3 nucleotides are TGTGCCAGCAGTTACTACTCTGGTGGAAACACCATATATTTT. Amino acids: CASSYYSGGNTIYF.

The chain recombines TRBV7-2 with TRBJ1-3; TRBD1 might be the D (5 bases). V lost 5 bases and J 3 bases, leaving 20 bases between the germline ends. Germline V lookup: CDR1 SGHTA, CDR2 FQGNSA. This CDR3 has 17 residues. The CDR3 here is CASSPQPDSSGGNTIYF. In DNA, the CDR3 is TGTGCCAGCAGCCCCCAACCCGACAGTTCGGGTGGAAACACCATATATTTT.

This clone was counted once. V and J are TRBV29-1 and TRBJ2-5; the match to TRBD1 covers 11 bases. Germline loops: CDR1 SQVTM, CDR2 ANQGSEA. The CDR3 is 14 amino acids. Losses at the gene ends were 1 base for V and 5 bases for J; bases not matched to a gene: 3. CDR3 in amino acids: CSVEGGQGEETQYF. As DNA, the CDR3 is TGCAGCGTTGAAGGGGGACAGGGGGAGGAGACCCAGTACTTC.

The chain joins TRBV18 to TRBJ1-5, with a tentative D call TRBD1 (5 bases). V was pared by 3 bases and J by 5 bases, with 14 bases between. Per germline, CDR1 KGHSH and CDR2 LQKENI. The CDR3 length is 15 residues. The CDR3 DNA reads TGTGCCAGCTCACCTGGCGGGGGGAACTATCAGCCCCAGCATTTT. Translated: CASSPGGGNYQPQHF.

The chain recombines TRBV19 with TRBJ1-2; 7 bases match TRBD1. The V segment lost 7 bases and the J segment 5 bases; nucleotides outside the gene matches: 7. The germline V gene has CDR1 LNHDA and CDR2 SQIVND (reference sequence). The CDR3 consists of 13 residues. CDR3 DNA sequence: TGTGCCAGTAACGACAGGGAGCTTTATGGCTACACCTTC. Translation: CASNDRELYGYTF.

The chain couples TRBV27 to TRBJ1-6, with 8 bases lining up with TRBD1. V lost 9 bases, J lost 7 bases, and 11 bases stayed unmatched. Per the germline V gene, CDR1 is MNHEY and CDR2 is SMNVEV (reference sequence). The length of the CDR3 is 15 residues. The CDR3 DNA is TGTGCCAGTATGCCCGGGACAGGCCCCAATTCACCCCTCCACTTT. Its protein product is CASMPGTGPNSPLHF.

The chain has TRBV7-9 and TRBJ1-1, with TRBD1 as a possible D gene (5 bases). The V end was cut by 6 bases, the J end by 1 base, with 9 bases between. The CDR3 has 13 amino acids. Looked up from germline, CDR1 is SEHNR and CDR2 is FQNEAQ (reference sequence). The CDR3 is CASSFQGNTEAFF. CDR3 sequence (DNA): TGTGCCAGCAGTTTTCAGGGGAACACTGAAGCTTTCTTT. Looking up the rest from reference TRBV7-9 and TRBJ1-1 gives the full variable domain: DTGVSQNPRHKITKRGQNVTFRCDPISEHNRLYWYRQTLGQGPEFLTYFQNEAQLEKSRLLSDRFSAERPKGSFSTLEIQRTEQGDSAMYLCASSFQGNTEAFFGQGTRLTVV.

The chain uses TRBV2 and TRBJ1-2; no clear D. Trimming pared 4 bases from V and 6 bases from J, leaving 12 bases between. This CDR3 spans 13 amino acids. Germline values: CDR1 SNHLY, CDR2 FYNNEI. As DNA, the CDR3 is TGTGCCAGCAGTGTTACGGTCTCCCATGGCTACACCTTC. It encodes CASSVTVSHGYTF. The full variable domain, rest sourced from reference TRBV2 and TRBJ1-2, is EPEVTQTPSHQVTQMGQEVILRCVPISNHLYFYWYRQILGQKVEFLVSFYNNEISEKSEIFDDQFSVERPDGSNFTLKIRSTKLEDSAMYFCASSVTVSHGYTFGSGTRLTVV.

The chain is built from TRBV7-8 and TRBJ1-6; D may be TRBD1 (6 bases). The CDR3 is made up of 18 amino acids. From germline, CDR1 is SGHVS and CDR2 FQNEAQ. Trimming stripped 1 base from V and 0 bases from J, with 13 bases between. The CDR3 protein is CASSLELGQSSYNSPLHF. The CDR3 bases are TGTGCCAGCAGCTTAGAGCTGGGACAAAGCTCCTATAATTCACCCCTCCACTTT. Full variable domain (rest looked up from reference TRBV7-8 and TRBJ1-6): GAGVSQSPRYKVAKRGQDVALRCDPISGHVSLFWYQQALGQGPEFLTYFQNEAQLDKSGLPSDRFFAERPEGSVSTLKIQRTQQEDSAVYLCASSLELGQSSYNSPLHFGNGTRLTVT.

This clone was seen more than once but under ten times. The chain's CDR3 is CASSPPGSGGREQYF. As DNA, the CDR3 is TGTGCCAGTAGTCCCCCAGGCAGCGGGGGGCGGGAGCAGTACTTC. The J gene is TRBJ2-7, the V gene TRBV19; 9 positions agree with TRBD2. The CDR3 runs to 15 residues. V shed 5 bases and J 7 bases; nucleotides not matched to a gene: 12. CDR1 and CDR2 from the germline V gene are LNHDA and SQIVND (reference sequence). The entire variable domain, with the rest obtained from reference TRBV19 and TRBJ2-7, is as follows: DGGITQSPKYLFRKEGQNVTLSCEQNLNHDAMYWYRQDPGQGLRLIYYSQIVNDFQKGDIAEGYSVSREKKESFPLTVTSAQKNPTAFYLCASSPPGSGGREQYFGPGTRLTVT.

The chain employs TRBV4-3 and TRBJ1-1; D remains unclear. The CDR3 covers 16 residues. CDR1 is LGHNA, CDR2 YSLEER, per germline. Trimming took 0 bases from V and 2 from J, leaving 13 bases between them. The CDR3: CASSQDGIGRNTEAFF. Here the CDR3 DNA reads TGCGCCAGCAGCCAAGACGGGATAGGGAGAAACACTGAAGCTTTCTTT.